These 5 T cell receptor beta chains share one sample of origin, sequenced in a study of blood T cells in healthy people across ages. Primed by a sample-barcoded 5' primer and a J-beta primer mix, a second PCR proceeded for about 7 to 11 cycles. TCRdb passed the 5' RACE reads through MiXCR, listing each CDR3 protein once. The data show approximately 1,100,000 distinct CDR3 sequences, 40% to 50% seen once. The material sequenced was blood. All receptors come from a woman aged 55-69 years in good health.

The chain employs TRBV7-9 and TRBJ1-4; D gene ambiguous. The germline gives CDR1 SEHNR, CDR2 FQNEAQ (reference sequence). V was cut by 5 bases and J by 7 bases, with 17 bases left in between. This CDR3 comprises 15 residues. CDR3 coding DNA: TGTGCCAGCAGCCCCGAGGGAGACGGGAGTGAAAAACTGTTTTTT. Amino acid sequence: CASSPEGDGSEKLFF.

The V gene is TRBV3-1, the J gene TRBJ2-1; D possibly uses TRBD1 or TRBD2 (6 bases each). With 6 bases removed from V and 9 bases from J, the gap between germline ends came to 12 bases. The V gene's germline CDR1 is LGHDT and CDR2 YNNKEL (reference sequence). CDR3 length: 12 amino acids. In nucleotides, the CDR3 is TGTGCCAGCAGGGCGAGGGGGGCTGAGCAGTTCTTC. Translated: CASRARGAEQFF.

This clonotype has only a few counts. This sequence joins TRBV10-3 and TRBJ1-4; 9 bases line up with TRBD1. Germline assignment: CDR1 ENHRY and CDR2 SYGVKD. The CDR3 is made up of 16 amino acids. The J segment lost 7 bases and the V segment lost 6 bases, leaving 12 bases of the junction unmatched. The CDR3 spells CAISGPPGQGREKLFF. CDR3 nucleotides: TGTGCCATCAGCGGCCCTCCGGGACAGGGCCGTGAAAAACTGTTTTTT.

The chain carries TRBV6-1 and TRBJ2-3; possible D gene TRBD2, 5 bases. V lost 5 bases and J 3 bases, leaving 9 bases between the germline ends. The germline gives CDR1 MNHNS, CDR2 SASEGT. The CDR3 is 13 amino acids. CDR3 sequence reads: CASSHRDTDTQYF. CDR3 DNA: TGTGCCAGCAGTCACCGGGATACAGATACGCAGTATTTT.

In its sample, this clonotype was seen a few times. The CDR3 is CASSLTRTSAQGGEQFF. The CDR3 DNA follows: TGTGCCAGCAGCCTCACCCGGACTAGCGCCCAGGGGGGTGAGCAGTTCTTC. J is TRBJ2-1 and V is TRBV2, with 9 bases identical to TRBD2. The V gene end was trimmed by 6 bases and the J gene end by 9 bases; junction bases not matched to a gene: 18. CDR3 length: 17 residues. Germline values: CDR1 SNHLY, CDR2 FYNNEI.